The T cell receptor beta chain described here comes from a study of blood T cell repertoires in COVID-19. Profiling relied on immunoSEQ multiplex PCR, and the TCRdb table lists in-frame clones only, not all of them. The table has around 420,000 clones, roughly 90% seen once. Germline V gene data show CDR1 as MNHEY and CDR2 as SVGAGI. CDR3 length: 13 residues. The V gene end was trimmed by 6 bases and the J gene end by 3 bases; junction bases not matched to a gene: 4. This TCR derives from a woman in her thirties or forties with acute COVID-19. Material for sequencing was PBMCs or T cells enriched from blood (not recorded which). This chain joins TRBV6-5 and TRBJ2-7; TRBD1 agrees at 8 bases. CDR3 bases: TGTGCCAGCAGCCCAACAGGGGGCTACGAGCAGTACTTC. This gives the protein CASSPTGGYEQYF.